The 25 T cell receptor beta chains in this list originate from one sample, sequenced in a study of metastatic and nonmetastatic thyroid tumors. All patients were treatment-naive before thyroid surgery. TCRdb reanalyzed the PCR reads via MiXCR. The top ten hold 18% of the sample, which has around 23,000 clones, approximately 24% seen once. The specimen was blood. These receptors were collected from a male donor with papillary thyroid cancer or a benign thyroid nodule (not recorded which). Some clones in this sample may be carry-over from other donors' samples.

This clone showed up many times. The chain links TRBV11-2 to TRBJ1-5; D unclear. Germline V gene sequence: CDR1 SGHAT, CDR2 FQNNGV. This CDR3 contains 13 residues. Trimming stripped 5 bases from V and 6 bases from J, with 11 bases between. This chain's CDR3 is CASSDNVGQPQHF. CDR3 coding DNA: TGTGCCAGCAGCGACAACGTGGGTCAGCCCCAGCATTTT.

By share of the sample, this clone is medium-sized (0.01 to 0.1%). The chain links TRBV19 to TRBJ2-2, with 7 bases fitting TRBD2. Germline CDR1 reads LNHDA; CDR2 reads SQIVND (reference sequence). The CDR3 sequence is 15 residues long. After removal of 2 bases from V and 1 base from J, the junction contained 1 base not matched to a gene. CDR3 region: CASSIIAGNTGELFF. The CDR3, as DNA: TGTGCCAGTAGTATAATAGCGGGGAACACCGGGGAGCTGTTTTTT.

This clone was seen repeatedly, ten times or more. The chain joins TRBV5-6 to TRBJ2-5; 7 bases match TRBD1. J was trimmed by 2 bases and V by 4 bases; bases with no gene match: 11. CDR1 SGHDT and CDR2 YYEEEE come from the germline V gene. The CDR3 covers 16 residues. The CDR3 DNA follows: TGTGCCAGCAGCAGACCGGGACAGAACCGGCAAGAGACCCAGTACTTC. Encoded protein: CASSRPGQNRQETQYF.

The chain is built from TRBV3-1 and TRBJ1-1; 7 bases fit TRBD1. V dropped 6 bases and J dropped 12; count of bases not matched to a gene: 10. This CDR3 has 12 residues. Germline CDR1 reads LGHDT; CDR2 reads YNNKEL (reference sequence). The CDR3 spells CASRQRGRGSFF. The CDR3, as DNA: TGTGCCAGCAGACAAAGGGGGCGCGGATCTTTCTTT.

This clone was detected many times. This rearrangement joins TRBV28 to TRBJ2-3; 7 nucleotides agree with TRBD2. Germline CDR1 is MDHEN and CDR2 is SYDVKM. The junction had 12 bases not matched to a gene; V was cut back by 3 bases and J by 3 bases. This CDR3 spans 17 amino acids. The CDR3 sequence: CASSFGAAAGATDTQYF. The CDR3 DNA follows: TGTGCCAGCAGTTTTGGGGCTGCGGCGGGAGCTACAGATACGCAGTATTTT.

Ten or more counts support this clone. This chain links TRBV28 with TRBJ2-7, with 7 bases lining up with TRBD2. CDR1 is MDHEN, CDR2 SYDVKM, per germline. The CDR3 runs 15 residues. J was trimmed by 2 bases and V by 7 bases; bases with no gene match: 11. The CDR3 sequence is CASKNGAAGPYEQYF. The DNA for the CDR3 is TGTGCCAGCAAAAACGGTGCAGCGGGACCCTACGAGCAGTACTTC.

This clone was detected ten times or more. The V call is TRBV10-3, the J call TRBJ2-2, with 7 positions matching TRBD2. The CDR3 sequence is 15 residues long. The germline gives CDR1 ENHRY, CDR2 SYGVKD. V lost 10 bases and J lost 1; bases outside the gene matches: 9. The CDR3, as DNA: TGTGCCACTAGGGGAGGGCAAATGAACACCGGGGAGCTGTTTTTT. As protein: CATRGGQMNTGELFF.

The V gene is TRBV2, the J gene TRBJ2-7; a possible D gene is TRBD2 (5 bases). There are 14 residues in the CDR3. V was cut by 7 bases and J by 4 bases, with 17 bases left in between. The germline CDR1 and CDR2 sequences are SNHLY and FYNNEI. For the CDR3, the DNA is TGTGCCAGCAATCTACGGGGATGCGCTTACGAGCAGTACTTC. Protein product: CASNLRGCAYEQYF.

In its sample, this clone was seen a few times. The chain uses TRBV6-2 or TRBV6-3 and TRBJ1-2, with 7 positions matching TRBD1. Germline V lookup: CDR1 MNHEY, CDR2 SVGEGT. CDR3 length: 14 amino acids. V lost 6 bases and J lost 4; bases outside the gene matches: 8. The CDR3 reads CASSASGTAYGYTF. Written as DNA, the CDR3 is TGTGCCAGCAGCGCCTCCGGGACAGCCTATGGCTACACCTTC.

This clone has a count of ten or more. The chain has TRBV5-1 and TRBJ2-7; 7 nucleotides align to TRBD2. The CDR3 length is 14 residues. Germline V lookup: CDR1 SGHRS, CDR2 YFSETQ. V lost 4 bases, J lost 0 bases, and 4 bases stayed unmatched. The CDR3 DNA reads TGCGCCAGCAGCGCTAGCGGACCCTCCTACGAGCAGTACTTC. Amino acid sequence: CASSASGPSYEQYF.

This clone was seen repeatedly, ten times or more. The chain couples TRBV28 to TRBJ1-5, with a possible D match to TRBD1 (5 bases). The ends were cut back, 2 bases at V and 7 bases at J, with 9 bases in the middle. Germline CDR1 reads MDHEN; CDR2 reads SYDVKM. This CDR3 is built from 13 residues. CDR3 nucleotides: TGTGCCAGCAGTTTAGACAGTGACCAGCCCCAGCATTTT. Amino acids: CASSLDSDQPQHF.

In its sample, this clone ranks as medium-sized. The chain joins TRBV5-8 to TRBJ2-7; 7 bases are shared with TRBD2. This CDR3 contains 14 residues. Germline V CDR1 and CDR2: SGHTS, YDEGEE. J was trimmed by 4 bases and V by 4 bases; bases with no gene match: 8. CDR3 DNA: TGTGCCAGCAGCCAACTAGCGAATTTTTACGAGCAGTACTTC. Translating gives CASSQLANFYEQYF.

This clone has at least ten counts. The chain uses TRBV19 and TRBJ1-1; a weak D match, TRBD1 (5 bases). The length of the CDR3 is 14 residues. The V and J ends lost 5 bases and 0 bases respectively, with 10 bases between them. The germline V gene has CDR1 LNHDA and CDR2 SQIVND (reference sequence). This CDR3 is CASSGAPMNTEAFF. The CDR3 coding sequence is TGTGCCAGTAGTGGGGCACCTATGAACACTGAAGCTTTCTTT.

This clone was detected a few times. This rearrangement joins TRBV6-2 or TRBV6-3 to TRBJ2-7, with TRBD1 matching over 9 bases. Looked up from germline, CDR1 is MNHEY and CDR2 is SVGEGT. The CDR3 length is 15 residues. After removal of 7 bases from V and 6 bases from J, the junction contained 13 bases not matched to a gene. This CDR3 reads CASTGWDRAPFEQYF. Here the CDR3 DNA reads TGTGCCAGCACAGGCTGGGACAGGGCACCCTTCGAGCAGTACTTC.

This clone turned up a few times. V gene TRBV20-1 combines with J gene TRBJ2-1, with no clear D. Germline CDR1 DFQATT, CDR2 SNEGSKA (reference sequence). The V and J ends lost 5 bases and 13 bases respectively, with 15 bases between them. The CDR3 runs to 11 residues. In DNA form, the CDR3 reads TGCAGTGCTGGAAAACAGTATTTACAGTTCTTC. As protein: CSAGKQYLQFF.

This clone was found many times. V gene TRBV6-1 combines with J gene TRBJ2-3; perhaps TRBD2 as D (5 bases). This CDR3 spans 16 amino acids. Trimming took off 6 bases at V and 0 bases at J, with 16 bases between the two ends. Per the germline V gene, CDR1 is MNHNS and CDR2 is SASEGT. CDR3 in DNA: TGTGCCAGCAGCGTACTTTTTGGCGGGAGCACAGATACGCAGTATTTT. It specifies CASSVLFGGSTDTQYF.

The chain couples TRBV6-1 to TRBJ2-7; weak D call: TRBD1 (5 bases). V lost 6 bases and J 0 bases, leaving 12 bases between the germline ends. Looked up from germline, CDR1 is MNHNS and CDR2 is SASEGT. The CDR3 runs 14 residues. In DNA form, the CDR3 reads TGTGCCAGCAGGAGACAGTCCAACTCCTACGAGCAGTACTTC. It encodes CASRRQSNSYEQYF.

This clone is labeled as medium-sized. The chain joins TRBV6-1 to TRBJ1-6; 7 bases align to TRBD1. The germline V gene encodes CDR1 MNHNS and CDR2 SASEGT. With 4 bases clipped from V and 10 bases from J, the junction kept 10 bases outside the gene matches. The CDR3 sequence is 15 residues long. This CDR3 reads CASSAAPGGGSPLHF. In nucleotides, the CDR3 is TGTGCCAGCAGTGCAGCCCCAGGGGGTGGATCACCCCTCCACTTT.

This clone occurred many times. This chain connects TRBV12-3 or TRBV12-4 to TRBJ2-2; 7 positions match TRBD2. V dropped 2 bases and J dropped 4; count of bases not matched to a gene: 7. The CDR3 runs 16 residues. CDR3 coding DNA: TGTGCCAGCAGTTTAAGGCGGGAGCTCCCCACCGGGGAGCTGTTTTTT. This gives the protein CASSLRRELPTGELFF.

The chain joins TRBV5-1 to TRBJ1-1; D is uncertain. This CDR3 has 15 amino acids. Trimming took off 2 bases at V and 6 bases at J, with 17 bases between the two ends. CDR1 SGHRS and CDR2 YFSETQ come from the germline V gene. CDR3 DNA sequence: TGCGCCAGCAGCTTCATAACGGGAATGGGCGCTGAAGCTTTCTTT. Translating gives CASSFITGMGAEAFF.

V is TRBV5-1 and J is TRBJ1-4, with D uncertain. V was clipped by 5 bases and J by 3 bases, with 11 bases between them. CDR1 is SGHRS and CDR2 is YFSETQ in the germline V gene. The CDR3 runs 14 residues. The CDR3 region is CASSEGGANEKLFF. The CDR3 DNA is TGCGCCAGCAGTGAAGGTGGGGCTAATGAAAAACTGTTTTTT.

This rearrangement joins TRBV7-9 to TRBJ2-7; D is unresolved. The V gene lost 5 bases and the J gene lost 2 bases, with 10 bases spanning the gap. The CDR3 contains 13 residues. Germline V gene lookup returns CDR1 SEHNR and CDR2 FQNEAQ (reference sequence). For the CDR3, the DNA is TGTGCCAGCAGCCTGGCCGGAACCTACGAGCAGTACTTC. Amino acids: CASSLAGTYEQYF.

In its sample, this clone was seen once. Relative to the germline gene, one junction end is altered; a read error may explain this. The chain joins TRBV7-6 to TRBJ2-2, with TRBD1 identical over 7 bases. The germline CDR1 and CDR2 sequences are SGHVS and FNYEAQ. This CDR3 contains 15 residues. The DNA of the CDR3 is TGTGCCACCAGCCCGCGGACAGGCCGCACCGGGGAGCTGTTTTTT. It codes for CATSPRTGRTGELFF.

The chain has TRBV6-4 and TRBJ2-3, with 7 bases lining up with TRBD1. V shed 7 bases and J 0 bases; nucleotides not matched to a gene: 10. Per the germline V gene, CDR1 is MRHNA and CDR2 is SNTAGT. CDR3 length: 16 residues. This CDR3 reads CASTTGTDPSTDTQYF. CDR3 bases: TGTGCCAGCACCACCGGGACAGACCCTAGCACAGATACGCAGTATTTT.

V is TRBV20-1 and J is TRBJ1-4, with a possible D match to TRBD1 (5 bases). Germline values: CDR1 DFQATT, CDR2 SNEGSKA (reference sequence). The germline V and J ends were trimmed by 2 bases and 5 bases, with 15 bases remaining between them. The CDR3 has 15 amino acids. The CDR3 DNA reads TGCAGTGCTAGACCCCTTTTGGGGGGGAATGAAAAACTGTTTTTT. Its translation: CSARPLLGGNEKLFF.